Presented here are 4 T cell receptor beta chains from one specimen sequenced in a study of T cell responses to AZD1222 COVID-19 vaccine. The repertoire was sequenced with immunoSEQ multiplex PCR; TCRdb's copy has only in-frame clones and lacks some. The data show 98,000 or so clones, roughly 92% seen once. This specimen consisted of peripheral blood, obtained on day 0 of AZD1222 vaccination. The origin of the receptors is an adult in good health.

CDR3 loop: CASSYVGQETQYF. The CDR3 coding sequence is TGTGCCAGCAGTTACGTCGGCCAAGAGACCCAGTACTTC. The rearrangement uses TRBV6-2 or TRBV6-3 and TRBJ2-5; no firm D call. Germline V CDR1 and CDR2: MNHEY, SVGEGT. V was cut by 2 bases and J by 1 base, with 5 bases left in between. The CDR3 totals 13 residues.

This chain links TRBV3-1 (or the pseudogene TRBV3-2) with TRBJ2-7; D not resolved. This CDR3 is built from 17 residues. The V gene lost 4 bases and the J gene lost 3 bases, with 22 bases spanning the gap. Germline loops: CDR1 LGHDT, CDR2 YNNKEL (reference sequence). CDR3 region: CASSRGDPFGRVYEQYF. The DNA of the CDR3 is TGTGCCAGCAGCCGAGGCGATCCGTTTGGTAGGGTCTACGAGCAGTACTTC.

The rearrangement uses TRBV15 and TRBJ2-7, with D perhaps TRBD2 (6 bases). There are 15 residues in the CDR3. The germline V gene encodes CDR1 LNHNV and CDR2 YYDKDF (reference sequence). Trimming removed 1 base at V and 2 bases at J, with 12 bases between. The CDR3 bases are TGTGCCACCAGCAGAGGACCGGAGGGCACCTACGAGCAGTACTTC. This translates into CATSRGPEGTYEQYF. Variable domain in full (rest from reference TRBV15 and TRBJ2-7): DAMVIQNPRYQVTQFGKPVTLSCSQTLNHNVMYWYQQKSSQAPKLLFHYYDKDFNNEADTPDNFQSRRPNTSFCFLDIRSPGLGDTAMYLCATSRGPEGTYEQYFGPGTRLTVT.

The CDR3 region has the DNA TGTGCCAGCAGCCCCCTTCGAGTCAGACCTTACGAGCAGTACTTC. It encodes CASSPLRVRPYEQYF. V usage is TRBV7-8 and J usage is TRBJ2-7; D gene unclear. The CDR3 has 15 residues. V shed 5 bases and J shed 4 bases, with 18 bases lying between them. The germline gives CDR1 SGHVS, CDR2 FQNEAQ.